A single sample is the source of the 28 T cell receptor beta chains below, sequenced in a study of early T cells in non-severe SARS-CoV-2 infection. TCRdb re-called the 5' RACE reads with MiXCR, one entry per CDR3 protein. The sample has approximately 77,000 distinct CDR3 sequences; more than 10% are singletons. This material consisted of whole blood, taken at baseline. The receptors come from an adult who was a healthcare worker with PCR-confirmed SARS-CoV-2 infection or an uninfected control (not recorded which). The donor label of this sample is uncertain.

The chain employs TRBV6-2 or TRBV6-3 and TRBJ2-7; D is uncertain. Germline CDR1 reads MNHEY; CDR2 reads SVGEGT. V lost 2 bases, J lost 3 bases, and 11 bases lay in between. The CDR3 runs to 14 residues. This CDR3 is CASSYAGPHYEQYF. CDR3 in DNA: TGTGCCAGCAGTTACGCCGGTCCTCACTACGAGCAGTACTTC.

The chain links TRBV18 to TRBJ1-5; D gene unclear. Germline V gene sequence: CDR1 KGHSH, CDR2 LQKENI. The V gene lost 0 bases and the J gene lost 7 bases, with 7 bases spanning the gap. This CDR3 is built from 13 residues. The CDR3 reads CASSPPGRQPQHF. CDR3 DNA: TGTGCCAGCTCACCACCGGGCCGGCAGCCCCAGCATTTT.

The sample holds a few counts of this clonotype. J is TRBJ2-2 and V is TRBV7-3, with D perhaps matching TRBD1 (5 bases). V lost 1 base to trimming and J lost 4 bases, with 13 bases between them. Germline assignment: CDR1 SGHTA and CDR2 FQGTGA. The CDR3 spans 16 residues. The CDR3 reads CASSLKAGAATGELFF. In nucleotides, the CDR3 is TGTGCCAGCAGCTTAAAGGCTGGGGCGGCCACCGGGGAGCTGTTTTTT. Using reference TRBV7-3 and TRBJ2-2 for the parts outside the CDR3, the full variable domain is GAGVSQTPSNKVTEKGKYVELRCDPISGHTALYWYRQSLGQGPEFLIYFQGTGAADDSGLPNDRFFAVRPEGSVSTLKIQRTERGDSAVYLCASSLKAGAATGELFFGEGSRLTVL.

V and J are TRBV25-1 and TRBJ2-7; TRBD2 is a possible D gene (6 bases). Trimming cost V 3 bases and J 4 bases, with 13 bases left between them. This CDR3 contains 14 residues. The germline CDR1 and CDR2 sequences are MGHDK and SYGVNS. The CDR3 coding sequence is TGTGCCAGCAGTGAGTCGCGGGGCACATACGAGCAGTACTTC. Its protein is CASSESRGTYEQYF.

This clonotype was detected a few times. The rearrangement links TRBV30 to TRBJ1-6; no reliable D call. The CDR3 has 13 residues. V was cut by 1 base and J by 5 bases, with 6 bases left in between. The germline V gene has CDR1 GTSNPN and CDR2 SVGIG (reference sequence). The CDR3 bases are TGTGCCTGGAGTGCGAACAATAATTCACCCCTCCACTTT. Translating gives CAWSANNNSPLHF.

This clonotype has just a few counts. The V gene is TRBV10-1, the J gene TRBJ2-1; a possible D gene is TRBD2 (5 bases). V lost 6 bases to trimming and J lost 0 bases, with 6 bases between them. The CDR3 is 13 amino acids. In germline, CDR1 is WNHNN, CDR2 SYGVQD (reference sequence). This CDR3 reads CASSRDSYNEQFF. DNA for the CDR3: TGCGCCAGCAGCCGGGACTCCTACAATGAGCAGTTCTTC.

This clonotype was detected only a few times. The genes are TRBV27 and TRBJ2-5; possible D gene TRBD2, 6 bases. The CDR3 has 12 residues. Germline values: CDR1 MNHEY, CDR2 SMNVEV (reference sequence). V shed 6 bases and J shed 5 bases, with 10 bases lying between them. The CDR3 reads CASSGGGETQYF. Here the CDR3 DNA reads TGTGCCAGCAGCGGTGGAGGGGAGACCCAGTACTTC.

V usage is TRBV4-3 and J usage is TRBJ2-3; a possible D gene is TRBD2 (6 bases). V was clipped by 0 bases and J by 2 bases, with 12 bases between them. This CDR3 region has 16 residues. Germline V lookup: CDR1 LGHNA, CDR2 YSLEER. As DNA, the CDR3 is TGCGCCAGCAGCCAAGATATACGGGGGTACACAGATACGCAGTATTTT. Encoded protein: CASSQDIRGYTDTQYF.

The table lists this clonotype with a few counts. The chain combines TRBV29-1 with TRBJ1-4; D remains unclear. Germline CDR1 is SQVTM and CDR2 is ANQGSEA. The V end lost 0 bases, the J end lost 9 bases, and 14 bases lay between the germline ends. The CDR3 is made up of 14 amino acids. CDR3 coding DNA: TGCAGCGTTGAAGACAAGAACACAGCTAAAAAACTGTTTTTT. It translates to CSVEDKNTAKKLFF.

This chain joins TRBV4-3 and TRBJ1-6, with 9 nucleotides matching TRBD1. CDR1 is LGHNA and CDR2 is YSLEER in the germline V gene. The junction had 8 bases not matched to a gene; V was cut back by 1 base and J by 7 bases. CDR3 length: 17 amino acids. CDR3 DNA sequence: TGCGCCAGCAGCCAAGTCTTGGGACAGGGTCTAAATTCACCCCTCCACTTT. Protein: CASSQVLGQGLNSPLHF.

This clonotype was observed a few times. CDR3 amino acids: CASSYPTTGYTGELFF. In DNA form, the CDR3 reads TGTGCCAGCAGTTACCCGACCACTGGTTACACCGGGGAGCTGTTTTTT. The chain is built from TRBV6-6 and TRBJ2-2; D call uncertain. From germline, CDR1 is MNHNY and CDR2 SVGAGI (reference sequence). The CDR3 runs to 16 residues. The germline V and J ends were trimmed by 2 bases and 3 bases, with 13 bases remaining between them.

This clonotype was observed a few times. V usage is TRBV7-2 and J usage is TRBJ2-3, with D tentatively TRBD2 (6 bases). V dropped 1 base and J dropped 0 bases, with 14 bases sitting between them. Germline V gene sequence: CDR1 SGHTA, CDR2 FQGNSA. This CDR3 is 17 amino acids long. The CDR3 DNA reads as TGTGCCAGCAGCTTAGATTTGAGCGGGCCCAGCACAGATACGCAGTATTTT. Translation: CASSLDLSGPSTDTQYF.

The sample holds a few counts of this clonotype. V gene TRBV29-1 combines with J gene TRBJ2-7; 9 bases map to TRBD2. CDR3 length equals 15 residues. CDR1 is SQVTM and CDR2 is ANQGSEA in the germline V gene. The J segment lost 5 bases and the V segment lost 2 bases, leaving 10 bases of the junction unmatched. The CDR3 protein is CSVESRRGGVHEQYF. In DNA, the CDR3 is TGCAGCGTTGAATCCCGGCGGGGGGGCGTCCACGAGCAGTACTTC.

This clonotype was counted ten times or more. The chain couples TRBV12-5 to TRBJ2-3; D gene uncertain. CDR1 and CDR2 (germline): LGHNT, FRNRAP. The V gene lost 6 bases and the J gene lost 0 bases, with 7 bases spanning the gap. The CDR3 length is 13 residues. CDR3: CASGRTSTDTQYF. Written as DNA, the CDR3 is TGTGCTAGTGGCCGAACCAGCACAGATACGCAGTATTTT.

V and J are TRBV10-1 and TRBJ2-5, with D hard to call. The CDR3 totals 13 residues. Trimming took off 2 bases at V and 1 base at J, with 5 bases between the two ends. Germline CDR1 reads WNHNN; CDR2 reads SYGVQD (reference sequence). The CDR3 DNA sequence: TGCGCCAGCAGTGAGGTGTTCCAAGAGACCCAGTACTTC. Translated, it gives CASSEVFQETQYF.

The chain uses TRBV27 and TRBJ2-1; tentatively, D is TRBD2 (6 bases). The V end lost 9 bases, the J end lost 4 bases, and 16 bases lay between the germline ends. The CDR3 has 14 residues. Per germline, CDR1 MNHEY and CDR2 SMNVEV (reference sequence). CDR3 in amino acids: CASGGTPRYNEQFF. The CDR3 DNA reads TGTGCCAGTGGCGGGACGCCAAGATACAATGAGCAGTTCTTC.

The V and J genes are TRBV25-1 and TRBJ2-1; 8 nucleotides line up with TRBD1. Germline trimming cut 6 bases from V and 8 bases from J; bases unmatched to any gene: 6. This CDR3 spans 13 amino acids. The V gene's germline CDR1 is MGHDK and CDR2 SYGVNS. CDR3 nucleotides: TGTGCCAGCAGAGATGACAGGGGCTATGAGCAGTTCTTC. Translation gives CASRDDRGYEQFF. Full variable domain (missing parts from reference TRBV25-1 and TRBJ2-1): EADIYQTPRYLVIGTGKKITLECSQTMGHDKMYWYQQDPGMELHLIHYSYGVNSTEKGDLSSESTVSRIRTEHFPLTLESARPSHTSQYLCASRDDRGYEQFFGPGTRLTVL.

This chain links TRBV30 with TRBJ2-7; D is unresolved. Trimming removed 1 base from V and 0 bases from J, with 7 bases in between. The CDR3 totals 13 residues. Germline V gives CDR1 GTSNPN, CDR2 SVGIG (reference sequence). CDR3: CAWSGAGSYEQYF. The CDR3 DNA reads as TGTGCCTGGAGTGGAGCCGGCTCCTACGAGCAGTACTTC.

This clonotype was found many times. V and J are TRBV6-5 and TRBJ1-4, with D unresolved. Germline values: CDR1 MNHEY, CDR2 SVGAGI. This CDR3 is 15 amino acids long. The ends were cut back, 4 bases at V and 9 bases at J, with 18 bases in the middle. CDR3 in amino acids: CASSSSTGTGKKLFF. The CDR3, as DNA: TGTGCCAGCAGTTCCTCGACCGGCACCGGAAAAAAACTGTTTTTT.

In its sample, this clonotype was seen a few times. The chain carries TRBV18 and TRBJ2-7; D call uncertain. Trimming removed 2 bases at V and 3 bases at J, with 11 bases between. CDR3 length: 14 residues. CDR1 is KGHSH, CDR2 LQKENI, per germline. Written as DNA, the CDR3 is TGTGCCAGCTCACCAGGGCACGGCGGCTACGAGCAGTACTTC. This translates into CASSPGHGGYEQYF. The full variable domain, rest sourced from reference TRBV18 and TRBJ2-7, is NAGVMQNPRHLVRRRGQEARLRCSPMKGHSHVYWYRQLPEEGLKFMVYLQKENIIDESGMPKERFSAEFPKEGPSILRIQQVVRGDSAAYFCASSPGHGGYEQYFGPGTRLTVT.

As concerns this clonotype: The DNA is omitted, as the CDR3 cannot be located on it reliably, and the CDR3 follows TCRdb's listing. This chain's CDR3 is CASSLEGRGPGSCFF. The chain joins TRBV7-8 to TRBJ2-2; the D call of TRBD1 is as the table states it, not checked on the DNA. With termini counted, the CDR3 has 15 amino acids. Germline lookup yields CDR1 SGHVS and CDR2 FQNEAQ.

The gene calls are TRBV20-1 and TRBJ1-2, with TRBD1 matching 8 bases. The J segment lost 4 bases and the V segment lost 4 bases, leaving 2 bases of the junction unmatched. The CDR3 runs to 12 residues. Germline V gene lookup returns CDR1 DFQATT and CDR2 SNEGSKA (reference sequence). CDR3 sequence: CSATTGAYGYTF. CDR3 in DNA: TGCAGTGCTACGACAGGGGCCTATGGCTACACCTTC.

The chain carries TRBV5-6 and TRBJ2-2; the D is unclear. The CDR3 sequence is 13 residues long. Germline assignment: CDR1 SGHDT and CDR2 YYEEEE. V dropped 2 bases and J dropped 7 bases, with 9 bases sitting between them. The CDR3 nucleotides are TGTGCCAGCAGCTTCGGCATTAGCGGGGAGCTGTTTTTT. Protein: CASSFGISGELFF.

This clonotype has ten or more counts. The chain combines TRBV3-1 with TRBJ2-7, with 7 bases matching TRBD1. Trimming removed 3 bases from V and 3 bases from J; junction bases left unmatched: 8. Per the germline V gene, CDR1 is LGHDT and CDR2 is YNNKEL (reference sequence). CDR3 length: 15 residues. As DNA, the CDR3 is TGTGCCAGCAGCCACGCCCGGGACAGCGTCTACGAGCAGTACTTC. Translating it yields CASSHARDSVYEQYF.

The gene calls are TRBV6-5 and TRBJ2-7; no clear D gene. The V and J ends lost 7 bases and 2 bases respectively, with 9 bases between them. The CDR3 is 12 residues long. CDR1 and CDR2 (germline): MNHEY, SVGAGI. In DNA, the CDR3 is TGTGCCAGCAATTCGGGTACCTACGAGCAGTACTTC. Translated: CASNSGTYEQYF.

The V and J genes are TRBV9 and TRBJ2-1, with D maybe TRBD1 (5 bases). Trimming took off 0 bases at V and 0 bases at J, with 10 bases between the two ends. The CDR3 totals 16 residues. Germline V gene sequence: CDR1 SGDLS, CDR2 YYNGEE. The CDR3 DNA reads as TGTGCCAGCAGCGTAGGGGGCAGAACCTCCTACAATGAGCAGTTCTTC. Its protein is CASSVGGRTSYNEQFF.

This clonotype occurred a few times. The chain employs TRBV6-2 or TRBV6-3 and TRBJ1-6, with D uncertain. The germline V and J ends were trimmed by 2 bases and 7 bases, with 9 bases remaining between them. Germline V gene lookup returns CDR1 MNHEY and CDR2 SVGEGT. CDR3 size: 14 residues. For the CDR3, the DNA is TGTGCCAGCAGTTACAGGCGTGGCAATTCACCCCTCCACTTT. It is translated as CASSYRRGNSPLHF.

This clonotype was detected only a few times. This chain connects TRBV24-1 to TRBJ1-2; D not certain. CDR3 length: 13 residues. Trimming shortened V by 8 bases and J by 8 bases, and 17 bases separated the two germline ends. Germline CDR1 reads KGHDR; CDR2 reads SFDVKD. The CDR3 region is CATIPRRKGGYTF. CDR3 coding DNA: TGTGCCACCATTCCCAGGCGAAAAGGCGGCTACACCTTC.